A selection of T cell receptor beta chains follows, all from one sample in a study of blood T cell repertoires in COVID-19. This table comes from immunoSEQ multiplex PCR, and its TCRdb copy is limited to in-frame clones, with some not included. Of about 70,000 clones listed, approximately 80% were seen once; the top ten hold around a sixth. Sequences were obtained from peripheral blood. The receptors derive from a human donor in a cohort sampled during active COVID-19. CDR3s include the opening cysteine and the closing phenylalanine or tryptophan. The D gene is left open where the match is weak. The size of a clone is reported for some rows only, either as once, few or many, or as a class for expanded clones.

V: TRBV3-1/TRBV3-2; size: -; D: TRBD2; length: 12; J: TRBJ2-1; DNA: TGTGCCAGCAGCCGGCGGGAGATTGAGCAGTTCTTC; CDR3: CASSRREIEQFF
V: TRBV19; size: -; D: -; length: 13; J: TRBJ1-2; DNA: TGTGCCAGTAGTCAGGCTACAGCTTATGGCTACACCTTC; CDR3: CASSQATAYGYTF
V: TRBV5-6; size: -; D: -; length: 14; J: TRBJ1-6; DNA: TGTGCCAGCAGCCCGGACAGAAAGAATTCACCCCTCCACTTT; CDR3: CASSPDRKNSPLHF
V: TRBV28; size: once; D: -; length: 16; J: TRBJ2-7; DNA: TGTGCCAGCAGCCAGACCCCACTAAGCGGGCTATACGAGCAGTACTTC; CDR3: CASSQTPLSGLYEQYF
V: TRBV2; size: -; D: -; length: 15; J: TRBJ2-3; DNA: TGTGCCATTACCCCTCCGGGAACTAGCACAGATACGCAGTATTTT; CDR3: CAITPPGTSTDTQYF
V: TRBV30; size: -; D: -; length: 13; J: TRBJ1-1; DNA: TGTGCCTGGAGTGTCCGGGGGTACACTGAAGCTTTCTTT; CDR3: CAWSVRGYTEAFF
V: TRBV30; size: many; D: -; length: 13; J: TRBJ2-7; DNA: TGTGCCTGGAGTGTACGACCAGGCTACGAGCAGTACTTC; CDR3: CAWSVRPGYEQYF
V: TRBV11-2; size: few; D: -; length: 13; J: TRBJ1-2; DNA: TGTGCCAGCAGCCAAGGGGGGGACTATGGCTACACCTTC; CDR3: CASSQGGDYGYTF
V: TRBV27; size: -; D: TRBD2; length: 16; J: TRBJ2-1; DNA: TGTGCCAGCAGTTTCCAACGACTAGCGGTTTACAATGAGCAGTTCTTC; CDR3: CASSFQRLAVYNEQFF
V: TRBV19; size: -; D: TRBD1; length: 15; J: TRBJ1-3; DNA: TGTGCCAGTAGTAGCGACAGGGACTCTGGAAACACCATATATTTT; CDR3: CASSSDRDSGNTIYF
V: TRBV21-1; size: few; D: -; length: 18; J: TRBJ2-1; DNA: TGTGCCAGCACCTCGGGACAGGGGTCCGTTAGTACCGCCAATGAGCAGTTCTTC; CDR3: CASTSGQGSVSTANEQFF